This T cell receptor beta chain is from a study of monozygotic twins with inflammatory bowel disease. Nested PCRs (about 15 and 9 cycles, two total) were applied to TCRalpha and TCRbeta cDNA. Reanalyzing the 5' RACE reads, TCRdb keeps one entry per CDR3 protein, without DNA. In all, the sample yields just over 300,000 distinct CDR3 sequences. CDR1 is MGHDK and CDR2 is SYGVNS in the germline V gene. This CDR3 spans 11 amino acids. The sequenced sample was blood. The gene calls are TRBV25-1 and TRBJ2-5. The clonotype comes from a human donor with ulcerative colitis or Crohn's disease, or a healthy co-twin of an affected twin (not recorded which). CDR3 loop: CASNFLETQYF.